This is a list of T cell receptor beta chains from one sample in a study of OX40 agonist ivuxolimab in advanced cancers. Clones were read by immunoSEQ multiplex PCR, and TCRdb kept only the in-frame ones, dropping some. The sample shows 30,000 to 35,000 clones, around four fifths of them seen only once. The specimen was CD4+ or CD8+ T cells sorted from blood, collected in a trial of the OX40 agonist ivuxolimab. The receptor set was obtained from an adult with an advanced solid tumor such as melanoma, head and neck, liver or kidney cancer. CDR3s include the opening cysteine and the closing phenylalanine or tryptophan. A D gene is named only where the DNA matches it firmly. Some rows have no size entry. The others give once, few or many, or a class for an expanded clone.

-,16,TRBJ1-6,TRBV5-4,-,CASSLTLTQLDSPLHF,TGTGCCAGCAGCCTTACGTTGACCCAACTGGATTCACCCCTCCACTTT
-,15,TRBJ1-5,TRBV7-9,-,CASSFDYYSNQPQHF,TGTGCCAGCAGCTTTGATTACTATAGCAATCAGCCCCAGCATTTT
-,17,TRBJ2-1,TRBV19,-,CASSIRRALDAYNEQFF,TGTGCCAGTAGTATAAGGAGGGCGCTAGACGCCTACAATGAGCAGTTCTTC
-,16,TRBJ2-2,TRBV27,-,CASGTKWSPNTGELFF,TGTGCCAGTGGGACAAAATGGAGCCCGAACACCGGGGAGCTGTTTTTT
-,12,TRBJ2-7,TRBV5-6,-,CASSFGGYEQYF,TGTGCCAGCAGCTTCGGGGGATACGAGCAGTACTTC
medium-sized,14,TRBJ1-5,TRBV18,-,CASSHKNQIQPQHF,TGTGCCAGCTCACATAAAAACCAAATTCAGCCCCAGCATTTT
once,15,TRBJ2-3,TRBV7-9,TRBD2,CASSPLAGSTDTQYF,TGTGCCAGCAGCCCGCTAGCGGGAAGCACAGATACGCAGTATTTT
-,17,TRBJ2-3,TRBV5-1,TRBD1,CASSVRQGVYGADTQYF,TGCGCCAGCAGCGTGCGACAGGGGGTGTATGGGGCAGATACGCAGTATTTT
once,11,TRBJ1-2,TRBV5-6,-,CASSRVAGYTF,TGTGCCAGCAGCCGAGTCGCTGGCTACACCTTC
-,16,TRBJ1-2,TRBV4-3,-,CASSPDILTFNYGYTF,TGCGCCAGCAGCCCGGACATATTGACATTTAACTATGGCTACACCTTC
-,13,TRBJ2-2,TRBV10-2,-,CASNGPRAGELFF,TGCGCCAGCAACGGTCCTCGGGCCGGGGAGCTGTTTTTT
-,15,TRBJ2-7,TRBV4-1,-,CASSQVAGRLYEQYF,TGCGCCAGCAGCCAAGTGGCAGGAAGGCTCTACGAGCAGTACTTC
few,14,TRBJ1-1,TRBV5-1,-,CASSLAGGYSEAFF,TGCGCCAGCAGCTTGGCGGGGGGCTACTCTGAAGCTTTCTTT
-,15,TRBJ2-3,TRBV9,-,CASSVGQHGTDTQYF,TGTGCCAGCAGCGTAGGGCAGCACGGCACAGATACGCAGTATTTT
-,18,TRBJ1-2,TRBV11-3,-,CASSLASPARRPNYGYTF,TGTGCCAGCAGCTTAGCCTCGCCGGCCAGGAGGCCTAACTATGGCTACACCTTC
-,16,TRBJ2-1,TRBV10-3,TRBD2,CAISWTSGRARNEQFF,TGTGCCATCAGCTGGACTAGCGGGAGGGCGAGGAATGAGCAGTTCTTC
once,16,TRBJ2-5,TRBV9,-,CASSVGLALLQETQYF,TGTGCCAGCAGCGTAGGCCTAGCGCTACTCCAAGAGACCCAGTACTTC
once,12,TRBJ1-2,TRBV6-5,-,CASRIRGGGYTF,TGTGCCAGCAGGATTCGGGGTGGCGGCTACACCTTC
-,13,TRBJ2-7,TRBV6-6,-,CASSPAAGGEQYF,TGTGCCAGCAGTCCTGCCGCAGGCGGCGAGCAGTACTTC
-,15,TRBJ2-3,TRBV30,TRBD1,CAWSVLQGAEDTQYF,TGTGCCTGGAGTGTACTACAGGGGGCCGAAGATACGCAGTATTTT
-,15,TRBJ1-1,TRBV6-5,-,CASSYARVVFTEAFF,TGTGCCAGCAGTTACGCTCGGGTTGTATTCACTGAAGCTTTCTTT
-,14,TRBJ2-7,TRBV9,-,CASSVGGGTYEQYF,TGTGCCAGCAGCGTAGGGGGCGGGACCTACGAGCAGTACTTC
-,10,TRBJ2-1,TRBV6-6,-,CASSYPEQFF,TGTGCCAGCAGTTACCCCGAGCAGTTCTTC
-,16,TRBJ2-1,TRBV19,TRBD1,CASSIGLTGGADEQFF,TGTGCCAGTAGTATAGGATTGACAGGGGGCGCGGACGAGCAGTTCTTC